The clone carrying this T cell receptor beta chain came up many times. Its antigen is undetermined. This sample is part of a study of T cells in Graves' hyperthyroidism and ophthalmopathy. Ophthalmopathy patients all had a Clinical Activity Score of at least 3, a NOSPECS grade of at least 4 and disease under 3 months old. Fresh 10 ml peripheral blood yielded PBMCs. General study results and limits: Most thyroid clonotypes expanded above 0.001 appeared in blood too. Separation of ophthalmopathy from stable hyperthyroidism was achieved by a 13 V-J model.

From germline, CDR1 is SGHTA and CDR2 FQGNSA. Trimming removed 3 bases from V and 2 bases from J, with 14 bases in between. The CDR3 runs 15 residues. RNA transcripts provided the source from which TCR beta CDR3 regions were amplified. The primer set for the first-round RT-PCR of the TCR CDR3 was HTBI. One entry per CDR3 protein, called by TCRdb with MiXCR from the multiplex PCR reads. The repertoire consists of approximately 600,000 distinct CDR3 sequences, with less than 25% occurring once and the leading ten covering 30% to 40%. This receptor was obtained from a man aged 25-45 years with Graves' ophthalmopathy. The chain uses TRBV7-2 and TRBJ2-7, with no clear D. The sequenced sample was blood. The CDR3: CASSFGSGSPYEQYF. CDR3 nucleotide sequence: TGTGCCAGCAGCTTCGGCTCCGGGTCACCCTACGAGCAGTACTTC.